This T cell receptor beta chain was captured in a study of CD8 T cells in ankylosing spondylitis. Study findings and constraints: A motif of roughly eight highly homologous TCR beta variants was seen as apparently characteristic of ankylosing spondylitis blood. Reactive arthritis synovial fluid and blood previously showed some of these motif variants. Relatively scarce in peripheral blood, disease-linked clones were CD8+.

The V end was cut by 0 bases, the J end by 2 bases, with 17 bases between. Germline-derived CDR1 and CDR2 are SGHKS and YYEKEE (reference sequence). This CDR3 region has 17 residues. A note on this clonotype: The antigen remains unidentified.

Quantitative barcoded 5'-RACE was used to prepare TCR beta libraries. MiXCR, run by TCRdb on the 5' RACE reads, gives a single entry per CDR3 protein. The profile shows under 300,000 distinct CDR3 sequences, about 10% of them singletons. The genes are TRBV5-5 and TRBJ1-2; maybe TRBD1 (5 bases). The TCR originated in a male donor with ankylosing spondylitis or in good health (not recorded which). Sequencing used blood, either unsorted or a sorted T cell fraction (not recorded which). The DNA for the CDR3 is TGTGCCAGCAGCTTGGTAAGGCTAAGGGGACGGAACTATGGCTACACCTTC. As protein: CASSLVRLRGRNYGYTF.